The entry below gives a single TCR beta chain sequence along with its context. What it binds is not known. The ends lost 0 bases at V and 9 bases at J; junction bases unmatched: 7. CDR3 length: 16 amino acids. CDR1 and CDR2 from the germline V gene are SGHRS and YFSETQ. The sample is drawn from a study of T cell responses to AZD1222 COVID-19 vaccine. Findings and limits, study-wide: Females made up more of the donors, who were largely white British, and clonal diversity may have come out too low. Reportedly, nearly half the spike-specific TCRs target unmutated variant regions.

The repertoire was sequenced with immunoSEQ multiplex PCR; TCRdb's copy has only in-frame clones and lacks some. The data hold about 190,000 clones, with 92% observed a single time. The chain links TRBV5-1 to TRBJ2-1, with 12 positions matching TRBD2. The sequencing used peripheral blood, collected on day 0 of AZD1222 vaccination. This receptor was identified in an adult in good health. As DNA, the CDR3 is TGCGCCAGCAGCTTGGGACTAGCGGGGGCAGTGGGTGAGCAGTTCTTC. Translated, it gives CASSLGLAGAVGEQFF.